What follows describes a single T cell receptor beta chain. Unmatched junction bases numbered 6, after V lost 5 bases and J lost 6 bases. CDR3 length equals 14 residues. CDR1 is LNHDA and CDR2 is SQIVND in the germline V gene (reference sequence). This sample stems from a study of blood T cell repertoires in COVID-19. The wider study: Whether acute or convalescent, the COVID-19 samples came from the United States, Italy and Spain. Sample material is recorded as cDNA or gDNA derived from T cells, B-cell-depleted T cells, or PBMCs.

Original methodology: Counts of nucleated cells, estimated from reference gene primer amplification, were obtained. Assay used: immunoSEQ multiplex PCR; TCRdb lists only in-frame clones, some missing. V, J and clone size derive from that table, while D and trimming were established from the DNA sequence. In the table there are under 95,000 clones, around 88% of which are singletons. V is TRBV19 and J is TRBJ2-1; TRBD1 matches at 8 bases. This receptor was identified in a man in his 60s with acute or convalescent COVID-19. Sequencing used peripheral blood. In DNA, the CDR3 is TGTGCCAGTAGTCTCGGACAGGGAGGCAATGAGCAGTTCTTC. It is translated as CASSLGQGGNEQFF.